Presented here are 2 T cell receptor beta chains from one specimen sequenced in a study of cytomegalovirus exposure and HLA in healthy donors. Clones were read by immunoSEQ multiplex PCR, and TCRdb kept only the in-frame ones, dropping some. The sample has approximately 41,000 clones; 85% to 95% are singletons. Sequences were obtained from PBMCs. The receptor source for this set is a man younger than 35 in good health and CMV-seronegative.

The CDR3 protein is CASSPGQETSGGYEQYF. In nucleotides, the CDR3 is TGCGCCAGCAGCCCAGGACAGGAAACTAGCGGGGGATACGAGCAGTACTTC. This chain uses TRBV5-1 with TRBJ2-7; 11 nucleotides line up with TRBD2. Per the germline V gene, CDR1 is SGHRS and CDR2 is YFSETQ. J was trimmed by 4 bases and V by 4 bases; bases with no gene match: 13. The CDR3 runs 17 residues.

The V gene is TRBV2, the J gene TRBJ1-2; the match to TRBD1 covers 7 bases. The length of the CDR3 is 14 residues. Germline trimming cut 6 bases from V and 7 bases from J; bases unmatched to any gene: 11. CDR1 and CDR2 (germline): SNHLY, FYNNEI. CDR3 loop: CASSQQGPGSGYTF. CDR3 coding DNA: TGTGCCAGCAGCCAACAGGGGCCGGGGAGTGGCTACACCTTC.